This entry lists 4 T cell receptor beta chains sequenced from one sample in a study of cytomegalovirus exposure and HLA in healthy donors. PCR primers comprised 60 Vbeta and 13 Jbeta primers. Clones were read by immunoSEQ multiplex PCR, and TCRdb kept only the in-frame ones, dropping some. The data hold over 70,000 clones, with about 67% observed a single time. The sequenced material came from PBMCs. Receptors were obtained from a man between 40 and 49 years old in good health and CMV-seropositive.

The chain combines TRBV5-1 with TRBJ1-2; perhaps TRBD1 as D (5 bases). Germline CDR1 and CDR2: SGHRS and YFSETQ. This CDR3 is 13 amino acids long. V dropped 4 bases and J dropped 6 bases, with 13 bases sitting between them. CDR3 DNA: TGCGCCAGCAGCACTCGGGGGGAGGATGGCTACACCTTC. It translates to CASSTRGEDGYTF.

This sequence joins TRBV11-1 and TRBJ1-6, with D maybe TRBD1 (5 bases). The V gene lost 5 bases and the J gene lost 9 bases, with 20 bases spanning the gap. Germline V gene sequence: CDR1 SGHAT, CDR2 FQDESV (reference sequence). This CDR3 contains 16 residues. The CDR3 spells CASSPKTAQRGSPLHF. In DNA form, the CDR3 reads TGTGCCAGCAGCCCTAAGACAGCCCAAAGAGGTTCACCCCTCCACTTT.

The chain combines TRBV5-1 with TRBJ1-5, with 10 bases lining up with TRBD1. V was pared by 5 bases and J by 5 bases, with 4 bases of the junction left unmatched. This CDR3 is built from 14 residues. Germline V gives CDR1 SGHRS, CDR2 YFSETQ. In nucleotides, the CDR3 is TGCGCCAGCAGGCCCGGGACAGGGGATCAGCCCCAGCATTTT. Residues: CASRPGTGDQPQHF.

This sequence joins TRBV4-3 and TRBJ1-1; 12 bases match TRBD1. With V trimmed by 4 bases and J by 0 bases, 6 bases remained unmatched. From germline, CDR1 is LGHNA and CDR2 YSLEER. The CDR3 totals 17 residues. CDR3 sequence (DNA): TGCGCCAGCAGCCTGGGGACAGGGGGCTTTATGAACACTGAAGCTTTCTTT. Its translation: CASSLGTGGFMNTEAFF.